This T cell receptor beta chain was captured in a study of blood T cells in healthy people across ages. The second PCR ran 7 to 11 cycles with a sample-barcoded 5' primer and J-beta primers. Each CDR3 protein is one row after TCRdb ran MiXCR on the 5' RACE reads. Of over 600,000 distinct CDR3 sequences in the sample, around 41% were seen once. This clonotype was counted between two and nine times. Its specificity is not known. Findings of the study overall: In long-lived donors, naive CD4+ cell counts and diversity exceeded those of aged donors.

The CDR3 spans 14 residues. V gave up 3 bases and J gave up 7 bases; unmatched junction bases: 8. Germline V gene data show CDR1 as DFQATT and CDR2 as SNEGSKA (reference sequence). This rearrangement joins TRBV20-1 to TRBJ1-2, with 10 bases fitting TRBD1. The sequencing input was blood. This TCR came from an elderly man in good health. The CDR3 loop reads CSASLGQGSGGYTF. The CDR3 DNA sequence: TGCAGTGCTAGCTTGGGACAGGGGAGCGGTGGCTACACCTTC.